This T cell receptor beta chain was retrieved from a study of beta chain features in type 1 diabetes. Turning to the study itself: Across all samples, 100 million to 130 million sorted cells were examined.

The table lists this clone with many counts. Its specificity is not known. Reverse transcribing all isolated RNA meant expressed TCRB transcripts were sequenced. Assay: immunoSEQ multiplex PCR; the TCRdb copy retains only in-frame clones and omits some. In the table there are about 150,000 clones, around 10% of which are singletons. Germline trimming cut 2 bases from V and 1 base from J; bases unmatched to any gene: 6. Germline CDR1 is SGHTA and CDR2 is FQGNSA. There are 16 residues in the CDR3. CD4+ naive, central memory, regulatory and stem cell-like memory cells were sorted via CD45RO/CCR7/CD25/CD127/CD95/CD27. Study conclusions and caveats: Type 1 diabetes patients had TCRB CDR3s that were shorter (moderately but significantly so) in all four CD4+ subsets.

The sample was central memory CD4+ T cells from blood. The chain combines TRBV7-2 with TRBJ2-3; 7 nucleotides agree with TRBD2. This receptor was taken from a man between 18 and 35 years old in good health. The CDR3 region is CASSLRDYTGTDTQYF. The CDR3 DNA reads TGTGCCAGCAGCTTACGGGACTATACCGGCACAGATACGCAGTATTTT.